One and the same sample provided the 32 T cell receptor beta chains below, sequenced in a study of T cell responses to AZD1222 COVID-19 vaccine. Using immunoSEQ multiplex PCR, the repertoire was profiled, and TCRdb retains in-frame clones only, with some absent. The sample lists 160,000 or so clones, 92% seen once, with less than 4.5% in the top ten. The source was peripheral blood, collected on day 0 of MenACWY control vaccination. These receptors all come from an adult in good health.

J is TRBJ1-5 and V is TRBV3-1 (or the pseudogene TRBV3-2); weak D call: TRBD1 (6 bases). This CDR3 is built from 16 residues. Trimming cost V 0 bases and J 5 bases, with 14 bases left between them. Germline V gives CDR1 LGHDT, CDR2 YNNKEL (reference sequence). The CDR3 loop is CASSQDSGARHQPQHF. As DNA, the CDR3 is TGTGCCAGCAGCCAAGACTCGGGGGCCAGGCATCAGCCCCAGCATTTT.

V is TRBV29-1 and J is TRBJ1-3; D is unresolved. Looked up from germline, CDR1 is SQVTM and CDR2 is ANQGSEA. V lost 4 bases and J 0 bases, leaving 7 bases between the germline ends. CDR3 size: 13 residues. The CDR3 nucleotides are TGCAGCGTTGGGGCCAGCTCTGGAAACACCATATATTTT. As protein: CSVGASSGNTIYF.

The rearrangement joins TRBV6-2 or TRBV6-3 to TRBJ1-2, with unresolved D. CDR1 MNHEY and CDR2 SVGEGT come from the germline V gene. V was clipped by 4 bases and J by 8 bases, with 23 bases between them. This CDR3 is 16 amino acids long. The CDR3 bases are TGTGCCAGCAGTTTCCGGTCTATTGGACGGCCTCGGGGCTACACCTTC. It is translated as CASSFRSIGRPRGYTF.

The V call is TRBV5-4, the J call TRBJ2-1; D is perhaps TRBD1 (6 bases). Germline CDR1 SGHNT, CDR2 YYREEE (reference sequence). V was clipped by 9 bases and J by 10 bases, with 17 bases between them. The CDR3 covers 12 residues. As DNA, the CDR3 is TGTGCCAACAAGAACAGGGCGAGCGAGCAGTTCTTC. Its translation is CANKNRASEQFF.

The chain carries TRBV9 and TRBJ2-1, with 9 nucleotides matching TRBD2. Trimming took 1 base from V and 6 from J; bases not matched to a gene: 2. This CDR3 is built from 14 residues. Germline V gene data show CDR1 as SGDLS and CDR2 as YYNGEE. The DNA of the CDR3 is TGTGCCAGCAGCGTATCACTAGCGGGCAATGAGCAGTTCTTC. It codes for CASSVSLAGNEQFF.

This sequence joins TRBV7-2 and TRBJ1-4, with TRBD1 matching 8 bases. Germline assignment: CDR1 SGHTA and CDR2 FQGNSA. The CDR3 spans 15 residues. Germline trimming cut 1 base from V and 8 bases from J; bases unmatched to any gene: 6. CDR3 sequence (DNA): TGTGCCAGCAGCTTAGGCGGACAGGGAGGCGAAAAACTGTTTTTT. This codes for CASSLGGQGGEKLFF.

This chain uses TRBV5-1 with TRBJ1-1; D unresolved. V lost 4 bases to trimming and J lost 7 bases, with 17 bases between them. Per the germline V gene, CDR1 is SGHRS and CDR2 is YFSETQ. The CDR3 totals 14 residues. For the CDR3, the DNA is TGCGCCAGCAGCCCTCAGTACGGGGTCAGTGAAGCTTTCTTT. This codes for CASSPQYGVSEAFF.

The rearrangement joins TRBV9 to TRBJ1-5; D might be TRBD1 (6 bases). Germline values: CDR1 SGDLS, CDR2 YYNGEE. The CDR3 has 14 residues. V lost 0 bases and J 4 bases, leaving 8 bases between the germline ends. CDR3 sequence reads: CASSVAGENQPQHF. The DNA for the CDR3 is TGTGCCAGCAGCGTAGCAGGGGAAAATCAGCCCCAGCATTTT.

This clone was counted a few times. The CDR3 nucleotides read TGTGCCAGCAGTTTATCGATAGCAGCTGAAGCTTTCTTT. This codes for CASSLSIAAEAFF. The chain carries TRBV27 and TRBJ1-1; D is unclear. CDR3 size: 13 residues. Trimming cost V 0 bases and J 6 bases, with 8 bases left between them. Per germline, CDR1 MNHEY and CDR2 SMNVEV (reference sequence).

The chain carries TRBV6-5 and TRBJ2-3; possible D gene TRBD1, 5 bases. The V end was cut by 7 bases, the J end by 2 bases, with 13 bases between. Germline V gene lookup returns CDR1 MNHEY and CDR2 SVGAGI. The CDR3 covers 14 residues. The CDR3 DNA follows: TGTGCCAGCACATTAGGGGCCGTCACAGATACGCAGTATTTT. It codes for CASTLGAVTDTQYF.

The chain couples TRBV21-1 to TRBJ2-7. TRBV21-1 is marked as a pseudogene. The CDR3 runs to 16 residues. This CDR3 is CASSMAGPLNPYEQYF. Here the CDR3 DNA reads TGTGCCAGCAGCATGGCCGGGCCCTTAAACCCCTACGAGCAGTACTTC.

J is TRBJ2-5 and V is TRBV7-3; D is perhaps TRBD1 or TRBD2 (5 bases each). Germline assignment: CDR1 SGHTA and CDR2 FQGTGA. This CDR3 is 16 amino acids long. Trimming stripped 1 base from V and 1 base from J, with 13 bases between. The CDR3 DNA is TGTGCCAGCAGCTTAAATAGTGGGGGTATCCAAGAGACCCAGTACTTC. It encodes CASSLNSGGIQETQYF.

The V and J genes are TRBV6-1 and TRBJ1-3; tentative D call: TRBD1 (5 bases). The CDR3 spans 13 residues. Germline V gene sequence: CDR1 MNHNS, CDR2 SASEGT. Trimming took 5 bases from V and 7 from J, leaving 12 bases between them. The CDR3 DNA reads TGTGCCAGCAGTTTGGGGGAGAGGAACACCATATATTTT. It yields the protein CASSLGERNTIYF.

This chain links TRBV11-2 with TRBJ1-4; D remains unclear. Germline lookup yields CDR1 SGHAT and CDR2 FQNNGV. V was pared by 2 bases and J by 6 bases, with 10 bases between. This CDR3 spans 14 amino acids. The CDR3 DNA reads TGTGCCAGCAGCTTAACCGGGAGGCATGAAAAACTGTTTTTT. Its protein is CASSLTGRHEKLFF.

This rearrangement joins TRBV19 to TRBJ1-3; D is undetermined. The CDR3 loop spans 15 amino acids. The germline V and J ends were trimmed by 4 bases and 2 bases, with 12 bases remaining between them. Per germline, CDR1 LNHDA and CDR2 SQIVND (reference sequence). The DNA of the CDR3 is TGTGCCAGTAGTACGGAAGGAGAGGCTGGAAACACCATATATTTT. It specifies CASSTEGEAGNTIYF. The full variable domain, with the rest looked up from reference TRBV19 and TRBJ1-3, is DGGITQSPKYLFRKEGQNVTLSCEQNLNHDAMYWYRQDPGQGLRLIYYSQIVNDFQKGDIAEGYSVSREKKESFPLTVTSAQKNPTAFYLCASSTEGEAGNTIYFGEGSWLTVV.

J is TRBJ2-3 and V is TRBV27; perhaps TRBD1 as D (5 bases). The CDR3 loop spans 13 amino acids. Trimming cost V 3 bases and J 10 bases, with 14 bases left between them. From germline, CDR1 is MNHEY and CDR2 SMNVEV (reference sequence). The CDR3 DNA follows: TGTGCCAGCAGTTTGGTCTTCGACAGAGCGCAGTATTTT. It translates to CASSLVFDRAQYF.

The V and J genes are TRBV4-2 and TRBJ2-5; 14 bases fit TRBD2. V was pared by 4 bases and J by 4 bases, with 2 bases of the junction left unmatched. CDR3 size: 15 residues. CDR1 and CDR2 from the germline V gene are LGHNA and YNFKEQ. CDR3 sequence reads: CASSPGLAGAETQYF. DNA of the CDR3: TGTGCCAGCAGCCCGGGACTAGCGGGAGCAGAGACCCAGTACTTC.

The chain links TRBV2 to TRBJ1-2; 12 nucleotides align to TRBD1. The V gene end was trimmed by 6 bases and the J gene end by 7 bases; junction bases not matched to a gene: 3. Germline loops: CDR1 SNHLY, CDR2 FYNNEI. The CDR3 is made up of 13 amino acids. The chain's CDR3 is CASRGQGASGYTF. The CDR3, as DNA: TGTGCCAGCAGGGGACAGGGGGCTTCTGGCTACACCTTC.

V usage is TRBV27 and J usage is TRBJ1-5; no reliable D call. Per the germline V gene, CDR1 is MNHEY and CDR2 is SMNVEV (reference sequence). Trimming left V 2 bases short and J 5 bases short, with 13 bases between. This CDR3 is 15 amino acids long. This chain's CDR3 is CASSLGGFGDQPQHF. The CDR3 DNA follows: TGTGCCAGCAGTTTAGGAGGGTTTGGGGATCAGCCCCAGCATTTT.

The chain links TRBV7-8 to TRBJ1-2; TRBD1 agrees at 8 bases. Per the germline V gene, CDR1 is SGHVS and CDR2 is FQNEAQ. Trimming removed 5 bases from V and 2 bases from J; junction bases left unmatched: 4. The CDR3 sequence is 14 residues long. The CDR3 sequence is CASSTDRDNYGYTF. CDR3 nucleotide sequence: TGTGCCAGCAGCACGGACAGGGACAACTATGGCTACACCTTC.

V usage is TRBV27 and J usage is TRBJ1-2, with TRBD1 matching over 8 bases. The CDR3 contains 17 residues. Germline values: CDR1 MNHEY, CDR2 SMNVEV (reference sequence). V lost 2 bases, J lost 1 base, and 9 bases stayed unmatched. CDR3 region: CASSLRGRGRGNYGYTF. CDR3 bases: TGTGCCAGCAGTTTAAGGGGCAGGGGGCGGGGTAACTATGGCTACACCTTC.

The V call is TRBV28, the J call TRBJ1-5; tentative D call: TRBD1 (6 bases). The V gene lost 10 bases and the J gene lost 3 bases, with 13 bases spanning the gap. There are 13 residues in the CDR3. Germline V CDR1 and CDR2: MDHEN, SYDVKM. CDR3 DNA sequence: TGTGCCACCGAGGACAGCCTCAATCAGCCCCAGCATTTT. As protein: CATEDSLNQPQHF.

This chain connects TRBV19 to TRBJ1-5; 7 nucleotides agree with TRBD1. Germline CDR1 reads LNHDA; CDR2 reads SQIVND (reference sequence). This CDR3 region has 14 residues. Trimming took 5 bases from V and 4 from J; bases not matched to a gene: 5. CDR3 DNA: TGTGCCAGTAGTGCCTCAGGGGGAAATCAGCCCCAGCATTTT. As protein: CASSASGGNQPQHF.

The V call is TRBV7-9, the J call TRBJ2-1, with 9 positions matching TRBD2. This CDR3 spans 16 amino acids. Looked up from germline, CDR1 is SEHNR and CDR2 is FQNEAQ (reference sequence). The junction had 8 bases not matched to a gene; V was cut back by 4 bases and J by 4 bases. The DNA of the CDR3 is TGTGCCAGCAGCTCTGATGCGGGAGGGAATTACAATGAGCAGTTCTTC. Its translation: CASSSDAGGNYNEQFF.

V is TRBV2 and J is TRBJ1-2; 7 nucleotides match TRBD1. Trimming took 6 bases from V and 2 from J; bases not matched to a gene: 6. CDR3 length: 14 residues. The V gene's germline CDR1 is SNHLY and CDR2 FYNNEI. CDR3 nucleotide sequence: TGTGCCAGCAGCGAAACGACAGGGAACTATGGCTACACCTTC. It specifies CASSETTGNYGYTF.

The rearrangement joins TRBV3-1 (or the pseudogene TRBV3-2) to TRBJ1-4, with no clear D. The germline CDR1 and CDR2 sequences are LGHDT and YNNKEL (reference sequence). CDR3 size: 16 residues. The germline V and J ends were trimmed by 0 bases and 7 bases, with 15 bases remaining between them. The CDR3 DNA reads TGTGCCAGCAGCCAAGAGATGGGAGCCCTGGGTGAAAAACTGTTTTTT. This sequence encodes CASSQEMGALGEKLFF.

The chain carries TRBV5-4 and TRBJ1-6, with D tentatively TRBD1 (6 bases). This CDR3 comprises 17 residues. V was cut by 2 bases and J by 9 bases, with 21 bases left in between. CDR1 SGHNT and CDR2 YYREEE come from the germline V gene (reference sequence). CDR3 in amino acids: CASSFDRFEVGGSPLHF. CDR3 in DNA: TGTGCCAGCAGCTTTGATCGGTTTGAAGTAGGGGGTTCACCCCTCCACTTT.

The CDR3 DNA is TGTGCCAGCAGCGAAGAAGAGACCCAGTACTTC. Residues: CASSEEETQYF. This sequence joins TRBV7-8 and TRBJ2-5; D remains unclear. CDR1 SGHVS and CDR2 FQNEAQ come from the germline V gene. Between the trimmed V and J ends, which lost 5 bases and 3 bases, there was a span of 4 bases. The CDR3 has 11 residues.

The V call is TRBV5-1, the J call TRBJ1-4; no clear D gene. Trimming removed 5 bases at V and 4 bases at J, with 12 bases between. Looked up from germline, CDR1 is SGHRS and CDR2 is YFSETQ. This CDR3 spans 14 amino acids. The CDR3 DNA reads as TGCGCCAGCAGTTCTTCCGGGAGTAATGAAAAACTGTTTTTT. Amino acids: CASSSSGSNEKLFF.

This rearrangement joins TRBV5-1 to TRBJ2-2; possible D gene TRBD1, 5 bases. Trimming shortened V by 0 bases and J by 8 bases, and 14 bases separated the two germline ends. The CDR3 totals 15 residues. Germline CDR1 and CDR2: SGHRS and YFSETQ. The CDR3 DNA is TGCGCCAGCAGCTTGGCCCAGCAGGGCCTGGGGGAGCTGTTTTTT. Residues: CASSLAQQGLGELFF.

The rearrangement joins TRBV5-5 to TRBJ1-4, with D unresolved. Germline V gene lookup returns CDR1 SGHKS and CDR2 YYEKEE (reference sequence). This CDR3 contains 14 residues. With 2 bases removed from V and 1 base from J, the gap between germline ends came to 6 bases. CDR3 sequence: CASSFYRTNEKLFF. For the CDR3, the DNA is TGTGCCAGCAGCTTTTACAGAACTAATGAAAAACTGTTTTTT.

This clone is a singleton in its sample. V gene TRBV11-2 combines with J gene TRBJ1-1; weak D call: TRBD1 (6 bases). Germline V CDR1 and CDR2: SGHAT, FQNNGV. V dropped 1 base and J dropped 0 bases, with 9 bases sitting between them. CDR3 length: 15 residues. The CDR3 sequence is CASSLGGQLNTEAFF. The CDR3 region has the DNA TGTGCCAGCAGCTTAGGCGGACAGCTGAACACTGAAGCTTTCTTT.